A selection of T cell receptor beta chains follows, all from one sample in a study of blood T cell repertoires in COVID-19. Here immunoSEQ multiplex PCR was the method, and the copy in TCRdb shows in-frame clones only, minus some. The repertoire holds 150,000 to 200,000 clones, with roughly nine tenths as singletons. Specimen: peripheral blood. The receptors come from a man between 60 and 70 years old with active or convalescent COVID-19. Both conserved end residues are part of each CDR3. Each record gives: V gene, clone size, D gene, J gene, CDR3 DNA, CDR3 protein. A D gene is named only where the DNA matches it firmly. Clone size is stated in some rows and not others, as once, few, many or a class when expanded.

V: TRBV19
size: once
D: TRBD1
J: TRBJ2-4
DNA: TGTGCCAGTAGTATAGATGGGACAGGGAGGAACATTCAGTACTTC
CDR3: CASSIDGTGRNIQYF

V: TRBV7-2
size: -
D: -
J: TRBJ2-1
DNA: TGTGCCAGCAGTACCCCCGGGGGATCCTACAATGAGCAGTTCTTC
CDR3: CASSTPGGSYNEQFF

V: TRBV4-1
size: -
D: TRBD2
J: TRBJ2-1
DNA: TGCGCCAGCAGCCAAGGGGAGGGTCTAGGTTTAGGCAATGAGCAGTTCTTC
CDR3: CASSQGEGLGLGNEQFF

V: TRBV30
size: once
D: TRBD1
J: TRBJ2-7
DNA: TGTGCCTGGGAACAGGGGGCCCACGAGCAGTACTTC
CDR3: CAWEQGAHEQYF

V: TRBV5-6
size: -
D: TRBD1
J: TRBJ1-6
DNA: TGTGCCAGCAGCTTGGAGAGGGGGCAATCACCCCTCCACTTT
CDR3: CASSLERGQSPLHF

V: TRBV11-3
size: -
D: -
J: TRBJ2-2
DNA: TGTGCCAGCAGCTGGGGGGTGACCACCGGGGAGCTGTTTTTT
CDR3: CASSWGVTTGELFF

V: TRBV9
size: once
D: -
J: TRBJ1-5
DNA: TGTGCCAGCAGCGTAGACGGGGGTAGCAATCAGCCCCAGCATTTT
CDR3: CASSVDGGSNQPQHF

V: TRBV5-1
size: -
D: TRBD1
J: TRBJ1-2
DNA: TGCGCCAGCAGCTTAGACAGGGGCCTGGACTATGGCTACACCTTC
CDR3: CASSLDRGLDYGYTF

V: TRBV11-3
size: -
D: TRBD1
J: TRBJ1-4
DNA: TGTGCCAGCAGCTTAGATCCGCGCCTGACAGGGGCCTATTCTTGGAAAAAACTGTTTTTT
CDR3: CASSLDPRLTGAYSWKKLFF

V: TRBV6-5
size: once
D: -
J: TRBJ1-1
DNA: TGTGCCAGCAGTTACGGTAACTCGTGGACTGAAGCTTTCTTT
CDR3: CASSYGNSWTEAFF

V: TRBV18
size: -
D: -
J: TRBJ2-3
DNA: TGTGCCAGCTCACCAAGGGTCCTGAGTCTAGCGACAGATACGCAGTATTTT
CDR3: CASSPRVLSLATDTQYF

V: TRBV10-3
size: -
D: -
J: TRBJ1-5
DNA: TGTGCCATCACCCGGGACATCAATCAGCCCCAGCATTTT
CDR3: CAITRDINQPQHF

V: TRBV7-7
size: -
D: TRBD1
J: TRBJ1-3
DNA: TGTGCCAGCGGGGCAGGGGGAGGAAACACCATATATTTT
CDR3: CASGAGGGNTIYF

V: TRBV7-6
size: -
D: -
J: TRBJ2-2
DNA: TGTGCCAGCAGCCTTAGCCGACAAGGGGCCGGGGAGCTGTTTTTT
CDR3: CASSLSRQGAGELFF

V: TRBV7-2
size: -
D: -
J: TRBJ1-4
DNA: TGTGCCAGCAGCACTACAGAAAAACTGTTTTTT
CDR3: CASSTTEKLFF

V: TRBV7-2
size: -
D: TRBD2
J: TRBJ2-5
DNA: TGTGCCAGCAGCTTATTAAAGCTAGCGGGATTAGAGACCCAGTACTTC
CDR3: CASSLLKLAGLETQYF

V: TRBV7-9
size: -
D: -
J: TRBJ1-6
DNA: TGTGCCAGCAGCGATCTTACGTGGCGGGGGATTAATTCACCCCTCCACTTT
CDR3: CASSDLTWRGINSPLHF

V: TRBV7-9
size: -
D: TRBD1
J: TRBJ1-6
DNA: TGTGCCAGCAGCACCGGGACAGAGAATTCACCCCTCCACTTT
CDR3: CASSTGTENSPLHF

V: TRBV18
size: -
D: TRBD2
J: TRBJ2-1
DNA: TGTGCCAGCTCACCCCCCGCAGGGAGCGGGAGCACCTACAATGAGCAGTTCTTC
CDR3: CASSPPAGSGSTYNEQFF

V: TRBV5-1
size: -
D: TRBD1
J: TRBJ2-1
DNA: TGCGCCAGCAGCTTCCTCCGGGACAGGGTGAATGAGCAGTTCTTC
CDR3: CASSFLRDRVNEQFF

V: TRBV19
size: -
D: TRBD2
J: TRBJ2-3
DNA: TGTGCCAGTAGTAGAGGCGGGACTAGCGGATTTTTGGGCACAGATACGCAGTATTTT
CDR3: CASSRGGTSGFLGTDTQYF

V: TRBV18
size: -
D: TRBD1
J: TRBJ1-1
DNA: TGTGCCAGCTCACCGGGACAGACCAACACTGAAGCTTTCTTT
CDR3: CASSPGQTNTEAFF

V: TRBV30
size: -
D: -
J: TRBJ1-1
DNA: TGTGCCTGGAGCGAGGGCCTTGGAAAAGCTTTCTTT
CDR3: CAWSEGLGKAFF

V: TRBV2
size: -
D: -
J: TRBJ1-5
DNA: TGTGCCAGCAGTCACGCCGGACGGACTTATAGCAATCAGCCCCAGCATTTT
CDR3: CASSHAGRTYSNQPQHF

V: TRBV6-5
size: -
D: -
J: TRBJ1-1
DNA: TGTGCCAGCAGTTACTATGCATCGGGGATCACTGAAGCTTTCTTT
CDR3: CASSYYASGITEAFF

V: TRBV19
size: -
D: -
J: TRBJ2-3
DNA: TGTGCCAGTAGTAAGGGCCCTAAAATGGCAGGGCGGTGGACAGATACGCAGTATTTT
CDR3: CASSKGPKMAGRWTDTQYF

V: TRBV5-1
size: -
D: -
J: TRBJ2-5
DNA: TGCGCCAGCAGCCCTACCACCTCGGACAGAAAAGAGACCCAGTACTTC
CDR3: CASSPTTSDRKETQYF

V: TRBV7-9
size: -
D: -
J: TRBJ1-4
DNA: TGTGCCAGCAGGCCCGGGACACATGCAACTAATGAAAAACTGTTTTTT
CDR3: CASRPGTHATNEKLFF

V: TRBV19
size: -
D: TRBD1
J: TRBJ2-7
DNA: TGTGCCACCAAGCCGGGACAGGGGGCGTATAAACCCTACGAGCAGTACTTC
CDR3: CATKPGQGAYKPYEQYF

V: TRBV18
size: -
D: TRBD1
J: TRBJ1-3
DNA: TGTGCCAGCTCAACCAATCAACCGGACAGGGCAGGAAACACCATATATTTT
CDR3: CASSTNQPDRAGNTIYF

V: TRBV4-2
size: -
D: -
J: TRBJ2-1
DNA: TGTGCCAGCAGCCAAGAATTAGCCGACAATGAGCAGTTCTTC
CDR3: CASSQELADNEQFF

V: TRBV6-5
size: -
D: -
J: TRBJ1-3
DNA: TGTGCCAGCACGAGAGGCGGGGCTCCTGGAAACACCATATATTTT
CDR3: CASTRGGAPGNTIYF

V: TRBV27
size: -
D: -
J: TRBJ1-1
DNA: TGTGCCAGCAGTCGTACTCTAACAGGGATGAGGATTAACACTGAAGCTTTCTTT
CDR3: CASSRTLTGMRINTEAFF

V: TRBV5-1
size: -
D: TRBD2
J: TRBJ2-2
DNA: TGCGCCAGCAGGGGACTAGCGGGATACACCGGGGAGCTGTTTTTT
CDR3: CASRGLAGYTGELFF

V: TRBV7-5
size: -
D: -
J: TRBJ1-1
DNA: TGTGTCAGAAGCCCGAGGGACAGGGGAGCACTCAAAACTGAAGCTTTCTTT
CDR3: CVRSPRDRGALKTEAFF

V: TRBV5-1
size: -
D: -
J: TRBJ1-3
DNA: TGCGCCAGCAGCTTGACAGGGCCTGGAAACACCATATATTTT
CDR3: CASSLTGPGNTIYF

V: TRBV30
size: -
D: -
J: TRBJ1-1
DNA: TGTGCCTGGAGTGTACGGGCAGGAGGCACTGAAGCTTTCTTT
CDR3: CAWSVRAGGTEAFF

V: TRBV19
size: -
D: -
J: TRBJ2-7
DNA: TGTGCCAGTAGTATGAGCGGTAGCTCCTACGAGCAGTACTTC
CDR3: CASSMSGSSYEQYF

V: TRBV10-3
size: -
D: TRBD1
J: TRBJ2-2
DNA: TGTGCCATACCTGGCCGCAGGGGGACCGGGGAGCTGTTTTTT
CDR3: CAIPGRRGTGELFF

V: TRBV7-9
size: -
D: -
J: TRBJ2-4
DNA: TGTGCCAGCAGCCCTACGAGTGCCAAAAACATTCAGTACTTC
CDR3: CASSPTSAKNIQYF

V: TRBV7-6
size: -
D: -
J: TRBJ2-7
DNA: TGTGCCAGCAGCCCCACCAGGGCAAGCGAGCAGTACTTC
CDR3: CASSPTRASEQYF

V: TRBV5-1
size: -
D: -
J: TRBJ1-2
DNA: TGCGCCAGCAGTCCAGGGGAGGGGTATGGCTACACCTTC
CDR3: CASSPGEGYGYTF

V: TRBV7-2
size: -
D: -
J: TRBJ1-3
DNA: TGTGCCAGCAGCCCGGGACTGAGCTCTGGAAACACCATATATTTT
CDR3: CASSPGLSSGNTIYF

V: TRBV6-5
size: -
D: -
J: TRBJ2-3
DNA: TGTGCCAGCTGGTCCACAGCACGTTATACGCAGTATTTT
CDR3: CASWSTARYTQYF

V: TRBV25-1
size: -
D: -
J: TRBJ1-6
DNA: TGTGCCAGCAGTGACCGCGAAAATTCACCCCTCCACTTT
CDR3: CASSDRENSPLHF

V: TRBV7-9
size: -
D: TRBD2
J: TRBJ2-2
DNA: TGTGCCAGCAGCTTAAGACCCCGTAGCGGGAGGCCCACCGGGGAGCTGTTTTTT
CDR3: CASSLRPRSGRPTGELFF

V: TRBV29-1
size: -
D: TRBD1
J: TRBJ1-2
DNA: TGCAGCGCTACGACAGGGGGCCCCGTGGATGGCTACACCTTC
CDR3: CSATTGGPVDGYTF

V: TRBV27
size: -
D: -
J: TRBJ2-2
DNA: TGTGCCAGCAGTTCAGGAGGGAGTGGTCACACCGGGGAGCTGTTTTTT
CDR3: CASSSGGSGHTGELFF